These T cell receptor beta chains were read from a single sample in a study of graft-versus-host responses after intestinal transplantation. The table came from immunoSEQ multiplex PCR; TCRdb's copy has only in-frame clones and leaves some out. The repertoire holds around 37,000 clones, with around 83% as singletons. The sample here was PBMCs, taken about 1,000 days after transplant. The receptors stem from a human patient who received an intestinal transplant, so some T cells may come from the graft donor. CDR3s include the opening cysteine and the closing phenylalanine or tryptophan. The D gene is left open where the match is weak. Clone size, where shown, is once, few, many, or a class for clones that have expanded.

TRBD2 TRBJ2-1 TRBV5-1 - CASSPLAVSSYNEQFF TGCGCCAGCAGCCCCCTAGCGGTGAGCTCCTACAATGAGCAGTTCTTC
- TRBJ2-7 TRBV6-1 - CASSERAGSSYEQYF TGTGCCAGCAGTGAACGGGCAGGGAGCTCCTACGAGCAGTACTTC
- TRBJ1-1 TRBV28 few CASSFDQGNTEAFF TGTGCCAGCAGTTTTGACCAGGGGAACACTGAAGCTTTCTTT
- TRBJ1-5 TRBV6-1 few CASTHRDNQPQHF TGTGCCAGCACCCACAGGGATAATCAGCCCCAGCATTTT
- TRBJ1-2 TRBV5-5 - CASSLLVTGRDGYTF TGTGCCAGCAGCTTGTTAGTCACAGGGCGCGACGGCTACACCTTC
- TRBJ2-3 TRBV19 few CASSSPGMGTDTQYF TGTGCCAGTAGTTCGCCGGGAATGGGCACAGATACGCAGTATTTT
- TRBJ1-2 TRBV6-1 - CASSDRVTSYGYTF TGTGCCAGCAGTGACAGGGTTACGAGCTATGGCTACACCTTC
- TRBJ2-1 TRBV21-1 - CASSKATEERRNEQFF TGTGCCAGCAGCAAAGCAACGGAGGAGAGGAGGAATGAGCAGTTCTTC
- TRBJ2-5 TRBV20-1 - CSPLYQETQYF TGCAGTCCGTTATACCAAGAGACCCAGTACTTC
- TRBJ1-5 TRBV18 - CASSPSGGRSNQPQHF TGTGCCAGCTCACCCAGCGGGGGCCGGAGCAATCAGCCCCAGCATTTT
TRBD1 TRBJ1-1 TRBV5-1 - CASSNRGQTNTEAFF TGCGCCAGCAGCAACCGGGGACAGACGAACACTGAAGCTTTCTTT
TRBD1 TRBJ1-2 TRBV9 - CASSVGTGVGYGYTF TGTGCCAGCAGCGTAGGGACAGGGGTGGGCTATGGCTACACCTTC
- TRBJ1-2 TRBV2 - CASRKETDANYGYTF TGTGCCAGCAGGAAAGAGACAGATGCAAACTATGGCTACACCTTC
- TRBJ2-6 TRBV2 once CASSEGAAVLTF TGTGCCAGCAGTGAGGGGGCCGCTGTCCTGACTTTC
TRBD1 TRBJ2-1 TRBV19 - CASSVPRGRLNEQFF TGTGCCAGTAGTGTGCCCAGGGGGCGCTTGAATGAGCAGTTCTTC
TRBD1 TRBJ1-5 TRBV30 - CAWSAGTARNQPQHF TGTGCCTGGAGTGCCGGGACAGCGAGAAATCAGCCCCAGCATTTT
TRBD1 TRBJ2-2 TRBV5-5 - CASSFDPGQGHTGELFF TGTGCCAGCAGCTTTGATCCGGGACAGGGACACACCGGGGAGCTGTTTTTT
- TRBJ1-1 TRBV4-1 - CASSQNQARPGNTEAFF TGCGCCAGCAGCCAAAACCAGGCCCGGCCGGGGAACACTGAAGCTTTCTTT
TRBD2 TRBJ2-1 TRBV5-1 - CASSLGLADEQFF TGCGCCAGCAGCTTGGGACTAGCAGATGAGCAGTTCTTC
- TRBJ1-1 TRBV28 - CASSSRDAYRTEAFF TGTGCCAGCAGTTCCCGGGACGCCTATAGGACTGAAGCTTTCTTT
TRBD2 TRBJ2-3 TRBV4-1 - CASSQEGGGGTDTQYF TGCGCCAGCAGCCAAGAGGGCGGGGGGGGCACAGATACGCAGTATTTT
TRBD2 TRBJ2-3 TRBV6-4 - CASSVERGGTDTQYF TGTGCCAGCAGCGTGGAGCGGGGGGGCACAGATACGCAGTATTTT
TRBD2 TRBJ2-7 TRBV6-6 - CATKREGPYHEQYF TGTGCCACCAAGCGGGAGGGCCCTTACCACGAGCAGTACTTC
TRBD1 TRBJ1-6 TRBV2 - CATTRETGVSSPLHF TGTGCCACTACAAGGGAAACAGGGGTTAGCTCACCCCTCCACTTT
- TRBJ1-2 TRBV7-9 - CASSPPRGGANYGYTF TGTGCCAGCAGCCCACCCCGGGGGGGAGCTAACTATGGCTACACCTTC
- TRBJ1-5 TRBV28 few CASSFSAGNQPQHF TGTGCCAGCAGTTTTAGCGCAGGGAATCAGCCCCAGCATTTT
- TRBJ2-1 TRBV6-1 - CASSIAAYNEQFF TGTGCCAGCAGCATAGCGGCCTACAATGAGCAGTTCTTC
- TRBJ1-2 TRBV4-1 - CASSQEPEKWDGYTF TGCGCCAGCAGCCAAGAGCCGGAGAAGTGGGATGGCTACACCTTC
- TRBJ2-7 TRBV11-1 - CASSNGESYEQYF TGTGCCAGCAGCAATGGGGAGTCCTACGAGCAGTACTTC
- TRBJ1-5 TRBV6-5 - CASSQGLGAQPQHF TGTGCCAGCAGTCAAGGACTCGGGGCTCAGCCCCAGCATTTT
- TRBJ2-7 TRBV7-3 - CASSSMTGTPKTF TGTGCCAGCAGCTCAATGACGGGGACCCCAAAGACCTTC
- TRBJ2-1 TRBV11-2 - CASSLGVYHEQFF TGTGCCAGCAGCTTAGGAGTCTATCATGAGCAGTTCTTC
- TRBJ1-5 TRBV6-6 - CASRKGGESNQPQHF TGTGCCAGCAGGAAGGGGGGGGAGAGCAATCAGCCCCAGCATTTT
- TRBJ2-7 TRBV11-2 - CASSLRTSYEQYF TGTGCCAGCAGCTTACGAACCTCCTACGAGCAGTACTTC
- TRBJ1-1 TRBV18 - CASSPQGRLNTEAFF TGTGCCAGCTCACCACAGGGGCGTCTGAACACTGAAGCTTTCTTT
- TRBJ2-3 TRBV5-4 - CASSFEGPDTQYF TGTGCCAGCAGCTTCGAGGGTCCAGATACGCAGTATTTT
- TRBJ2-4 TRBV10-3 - CAISEDLTVKNIQYF TGTGCCATCAGTGAGGACCTGACAGTAAAAAACATTCAGTACTTC
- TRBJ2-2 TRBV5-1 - CASSLQGTGELFF TGCGCCAGCAGCCTCCAGGGTACCGGGGAGCTGTTTTTT
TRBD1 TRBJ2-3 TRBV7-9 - CASRTTGGKDTQYF TGTGCCAGCAGAACGACAGGGGGGAAGGATACGCAGTATTTT